Listed below are T cell receptor beta chains from one sample, sequenced in a study of blood T cells in healthy people across ages. Via MiXCR, TCRdb re-called the 5' RACE reads, giving one row per CDR3 protein. The sample records about 1,500,000 distinct CDR3 sequences, approximately 38% being singletons. The sample was blood. The receptors derive from a woman between 18 and 29 years old in good health. The CDR3 runs from the conserved cysteine through the conserved F or W. The D gene is left open where the match is weak. Clone size is not always given. Where it is, it says once, few, many or a class for expanded clones.

TRBV20-1	TRBD2	TRBJ2-1	NA	CSVGRTRRNNEQFF	TGCAGTGTGGGACGGACTAGGAGGAACAATGAGCAGTTCTTC
TRBV12-3/TRBV12-4	TRBD2	TRBJ2-1	NA	CASTTKRGSYNEQFF	TGTGCCAGCACCACGAAGCGGGGTTCCTACAATGAGCAGTTCTTC
TRBV29-1	TRBD1	TRBJ1-2	NA	CSVKTGAQGAGGYTF	TGCAGCGTCAAAACGGGTGCACAGGGGGCTGGTGGCTACACCTTC
TRBV2	NA	TRBJ2-1	NA	CASSEEGLDGNEQFF	TGTGCCAGCAGTGAAGAGGGGCTAGATGGGAATGAGCAGTTCTTC
TRBV20-1	TRBD1	TRBJ2-3	NA	CSARVGTGATDTQYF	TGCAGTGCTAGAGTTGGGACAGGGGCCACAGATACGCAGTATTTT
TRBV2	NA	TRBJ1-2	NA	CASTPRRDYGYTF	TGTGCCAGCACCCCTCGGCGGGACTATGGCTACACCTTC
TRBV6-1	NA	TRBJ2-7	NA	CASTRDLSYNEQYF	TGTGCCAGTACCCGGGACCTCTCCTACAATGAGCAGTACTTC
TRBV27	NA	TRBJ1-5	few	CASRPGSNQPQHF	TGTGCCAGCAGACCAGGGAGCAATCAGCCCCAGCATTTT
TRBV28	NA	TRBJ2-5	NA	CASSFGDPLGTQYF	TGTGCCAGCAGTTTCGGGGACCCATTAGGGACCCAGTACTTC
TRBV6-5	TRBD1	TRBJ2-7	NA	CASSFTLTGGFSEQYF	TGTGCCAGCAGTTTCACCCTCACAGGGGGTTTTAGCGAGCAGTACTTC
TRBV10-3	NA	TRBJ2-7	NA	CAITPDTETYEQYF	TGTGCCATCACCCCGGACACCGAAACCTACGAGCAGTACTTC
TRBV27	NA	TRBJ1-2	NA	CASSPLPTQNYGYTF	TGTGCCAGCAGTCCTCTCCCCACACAAAACTATGGCTACACCTTC
TRBV12-3/TRBV12-4	NA	TRBJ1-1	few	CASSWAGQATEAFF	TGTGCCAGCAGTTGGGCAGGGCAGGCCACTGAAGCTTTCTTT
TRBV28	TRBD2	TRBJ2-5	few	CASSLWGTSRAGETQYF	TGTGCCAGCAGTTTATGGGGGACTAGCCGTGCTGGGGAGACCCAGTACTTC
TRBV5-1	TRBD2	TRBJ2-1	NA	CASSQVLAGAYNEQFF	TGCGCCAGCAGCCAAGTACTAGCGGGGGCCTACAATGAGCAGTTCTTC
TRBV4-1	NA	TRBJ1-4	NA	CASSQDLGEANEKLFF	TGCGCCAGCAGCCAAGATCTGGGGGAGGCTAATGAAAAACTGTTTTTT
TRBV6-1	NA	TRBJ2-3	NA	CASSVDLTHTDTQYF	TGTGCCAGCAGTGTGGACCTGACACACACAGATACGCAGTATTTT
TRBV3-1	NA	TRBJ2-5	NA	CASSPFVGRQETQYF	TGTGCCAGCAGCCCATTCGTGGGACGCCAAGAGACCCAGTACTTC